The source of this TCR beta chain is a study of cytomegalovirus exposure and HLA in healthy donors. Study observations and caveats: Presence/absence analyses treated sequencing depth as roughly uniform across donors.

As regards this clone: What it binds is unknown.

Amplification used 60 Vbeta primers and 13 Jbeta primers. Measured with immunoSEQ multiplex PCR; TCRdb has only the in-frame clones, and not every one. The table lists 100,000 to 150,000 clones, approximately 80% of them singletons. CDR1 is MGHDK, CDR2 SYGVNS, per germline. The junction had 5 bases not matched to a gene; V was cut back by 2 bases and J by 2 bases. The CDR3 covers 15 residues. Sequencing was done on a sample of PBMCs. This rearrangement joins TRBV25-1 to TRBJ1-1; 7 bases fit TRBD1. The sequence was collected from a male donor in good health and CMV-seropositive. The CDR3 DNA is TGTGCCAGCAGTGAACCCGGGACAGCCAACACTGAAGCTTTCTTT. Its protein is CASSEPGTANTEAFF.